This TCR beta chain was obtained from a study of PD-L1 blockade in urothelial cancer. Background on the study: Blood samples had a median of approximately 150,000 T cells, some 83,000 unique TCRs, and clonality 0.080.

Into every PCR, synthetic TCR analog templates were spiked. TCRdb's copy holds only in-frame clones and misses some; the assay was immunoSEQ multiplex PCR. Among some 120,000 clones listed, about 89% were seen once. The CDR3 consists of 16 residues. Germline V gene lookup returns CDR1 SGHVS and CDR2 FNYEAQ. V dropped 5 bases and J dropped 3; count of bases not matched to a gene: 11. The time point was: peripheral blood 6 weeks after treatment start. This TCR came from a man between 60 and 75 years old with urothelial cancer. This specimen was PBMCs, taken around atezolizumab (anti-PD-L1) treatment. The rearrangement uses TRBV7-6 and TRBJ1-1; 8 bases agree with TRBD1. The CDR3 loop is CASSLRTGIWDTEAFF. DNA for the CDR3: TGTGCCAGCAGCCTAAGGACAGGGATATGGGACACTGAAGCTTTCTTT.